These 27 T cell receptor beta chains share one sample of origin, sequenced in a study of blood T cell repertoires in COVID-19. Sequencing used immunoSEQ multiplex PCR; TCRdb keeps in-frame clones, though not all of them. The data show some 170,000 clones, approximately 85% seen once. The sequencing input was peripheral blood. These receptors were obtained from a man in his forties or fifties with acute or convalescent COVID-19.

The chain joins TRBV7-9 to TRBJ1-3; D may be TRBD1 (5 bases). Per germline, CDR1 SEHNR and CDR2 FQNEAQ (reference sequence). Trimming took off 6 bases at V and 0 bases at J, with 12 bases between the two ends. CDR3 length: 15 amino acids. The CDR3 DNA reads as TGTGCCAGCAGGGCACAGGATTACTCTGGAAACACCATATATTTT. Translating gives CASRAQDYSGNTIYF.

CDR3 in DNA: TGTGCCAGCAGACGTGGACAGGGGGCGCGTTATGGCTACACCTTC. As protein: CASRRGQGARYGYTF. The chain links TRBV6-5 to TRBJ1-2; 11 bases are shared with TRBD1. This CDR3 spans 15 amino acids. Trimming took 6 bases from V and 5 from J; bases not matched to a gene: 8. Per the germline V gene, CDR1 is MNHEY and CDR2 is SVGAGI.

The J gene is TRBJ2-2, the V gene TRBV30; D perhaps matches TRBD2 (5 bases). The CDR3 has 17 amino acids. Germline lookup yields CDR1 GTSNPN and CDR2 SVGIG (reference sequence). V was shortened by 2 bases and J by 0 bases, with 16 bases between the two germline ends. For the CDR3, the DNA is TGTGCCTGGAGTCCCCCGGGGTGGGTCGCGAACACCGGGGAGCTGTTTTTT. Its protein is CAWSPPGWVANTGELFF.

The V gene is TRBV4-2, the J gene TRBJ2-1; 7 positions agree with TRBD2. Per germline, CDR1 LGHNA and CDR2 YNFKEQ. The CDR3 runs 12 residues. V lost 2 bases to trimming and J lost 8 bases; unmatched junction nucleotides: 0. CDR3 region: CASSQLADEQFF. The CDR3 coding sequence is TGTGCCAGCAGCCAACTAGCGGATGAGCAGTTCTTC.

The CDR3 is CAWSYLARETQYF. The CDR3 coding sequence is TGTGCCTGGAGTTATCTAGCGAGAGAGACCCAGTACTTC. The rearrangement links TRBV30 to TRBJ2-5; tentatively, D is TRBD2 (6 bases). Trimming took off 2 bases at V and 4 bases at J, with 11 bases between the two ends. The CDR3 totals 13 residues. Per the germline V gene, CDR1 is GTSNPN and CDR2 is SVGIG (reference sequence).

The V call is TRBV10-3, the J call TRBJ2-1; a possible D gene is TRBD2 (6 bases). The CDR3 runs 11 residues. Germline V gene data show CDR1 as ENHRY and CDR2 as SYGVKD. Trimming stripped 9 bases from V and 11 bases from J, with 14 bases between. In DNA, the CDR3 is TGTGCCATGGGGTCGGCGGGGAAGCAGTTCTTC. Protein sequence: CAMGSAGKQFF.

This clone occurred once. Relative to the germline gene, one junction end is altered; a read error may explain this. The chain couples TRBV18 to TRBJ1-2; D gene ambiguous. The CDR3 is 14 amino acids. Germline V gives CDR1 KGHSH, CDR2 LQKENI. The CDR3 bases are TGTGCCAGCTCCCCTGTGCGGGAGGGCTATCGCTACACCTTC. Its protein product is CASSPVREGYRYTF.

The table lists this clone with a few counts. The chain uses TRBV7-9 and TRBJ1-6, with D unresolved. The CDR3 has 11 amino acids. Trimming removed 4 bases at V and 12 bases at J, with 7 bases between. CDR1 is SEHNR and CDR2 is FQNEAQ in the germline V gene (reference sequence). The CDR3 spells CASSSSLPLHF. The CDR3 nucleotides are TGTGCCAGCAGCTCCAGTTTACCCCTCCACTTT.

A single count supports this clone. J is TRBJ2-7 and V is TRBV5-1, with D perhaps matching TRBD2 (5 bases). This CDR3 region has 14 residues. The germline V gene has CDR1 SGHRS and CDR2 YFSETQ. Trimming shortened V by 3 bases and J by 0 bases, and 10 bases separated the two germline ends. The CDR3 reads CASSSEGYSYEQYF. The CDR3 region has the DNA TGCGCCAGCAGCTCCGAGGGTTACTCCTACGAGCAGTACTTC.

The chain couples TRBV11-2 to TRBJ2-7, with D perhaps matching TRBD2 (6 bases). The V end lost 5 bases, the J end lost 5 bases, and 22 bases lay between the germline ends. Germline loops: CDR1 SGHAT, CDR2 FQNNGV. CDR3 length: 16 residues. This chain's CDR3 is CASSGRPGLPAHEQYF. The CDR3 bases are TGTGCCAGCAGCGGGAGGCCTGGGCTACCAGCCCACGAGCAGTACTTC.

The rearrangement joins TRBV5-1 to TRBJ1-2, with 10 positions matching TRBD1. Trimming took 2 bases from V and 8 from J; bases not matched to a gene: 9. Germline V gene data show CDR1 as SGHRS and CDR2 as YFSETQ. The CDR3 loop spans 15 amino acids. CDR3 loop: CASSLPGQGSKGYTF. The CDR3 nucleotides read TGCGCCAGCAGCTTACCGGGACAGGGGAGCAAGGGCTACACCTTC.

This chain connects TRBV29-1 to TRBJ2-6; 11 bases match TRBD1. Germline lookup yields CDR1 SQVTM and CDR2 ANQGSEA. This CDR3 has 15 residues. V gave up 7 bases and J gave up 0 bases; unmatched junction bases: 2. This chain's CDR3 is CSAGTGGSGANVLTF. The CDR3 DNA is TGCAGCGCCGGGACAGGGGGCTCTGGGGCCAACGTCCTGACTTTC. Looking up the rest from reference TRBV29-1 and TRBJ2-6 gives the full variable domain: SAVISQKPSRDICQRGTSLTIQCQVDSQVTMMFWYRQQPGQSLTLIATANQGSEATYESGFVIDKFPISRPNLTFSTLTVSNMSPEDSSIYLCSAGTGGSGANVLTFGAGSRLTVL.

This clone was seen only a few times. The J gene is TRBJ2-3, the V gene TRBV6-2 or TRBV6-3, with TRBD1 as a possible D gene (6 bases). The V end was cut by 5 bases, the J end by 0 bases, with 15 bases between. The CDR3 covers 16 residues. Germline V gives CDR1 MNHEY, CDR2 SVGEGT. This CDR3 reads CASSRISDSSTDTQYF. CDR3 nucleotides: TGTGCCAGCAGTCGTATTTCGGACAGCAGCACAGATACGCAGTATTTT.

V is TRBV11-2 and J is TRBJ1-5; no definite D call. Germline CDR1 is SGHAT and CDR2 is FQNNGV. Trimming removed 5 bases at V and 4 bases at J, with 15 bases between. This CDR3 comprises 15 residues. CDR3 nucleotide sequence: TGTGCCAGCAGCCTGGGTGACAAACCTAATCAGCCCCAGCATTTT. Protein sequence: CASSLGDKPNQPQHF. Drawing the rest from reference TRBV11-2 and TRBJ1-5, the complete variable domain is EAGVAQSPRYKIIEKRQSVAFWCNPISGHATLYWYQQILGQGPKLLIQFQNNGVVDDSQLPKDRFSAERLKGVDSTLKIQPAKLEDSAVYLCASSLGDKPNQPQHFGDGTRLSIL.

This clone was seen once. This chain connects TRBV5-5 to TRBJ1-4, with 7 bases matching TRBD1. V lost 2 bases, J lost 8 bases, and 6 bases stayed unmatched. The CDR3 consists of 14 residues. Germline CDR1 is SGHKS and CDR2 is YYEKEE (reference sequence). The CDR3: CASSFSTGKEKLFF. CDR3 DNA sequence: TGTGCCAGCAGCTTCTCGACAGGGAAGGAAAAACTGTTTTTT. Complete variable domain (other parts from reference TRBV5-5 and TRBJ1-4): DAGVTQSPTHLIKTRGQQVTLRCSPISGHKSVSWYQQVLGQGPQFIFQYYEKEERGRGNFPDRFSARQFPNYSSELNVNALLLGDSALYLCASSFSTGKEKLFFGSGTQLSVL.

The chain employs TRBV11-2 and TRBJ2-7; unclear D gene. Deletions cut 1 base from V and 2 bases from J, with 9 bases between. This CDR3 spans 14 amino acids. The germline gives CDR1 SGHAT, CDR2 FQNNGV. CDR3 coding DNA: TGTGCCAGCAGCTTAGGTTCCGGTCCCTACGAGCAGTACTTC. It encodes CASSLGSGPYEQYF.

This sequence joins TRBV19 and TRBJ1-1; TRBD1 matches 8 bases. Germline V gives CDR1 LNHDA, CDR2 SQIVND (reference sequence). The CDR3 consists of 15 residues. V gave up 7 bases and J gave up 1 base; unmatched junction bases: 8. CDR3 protein: CASNPDRERNTEAFF. CDR3 sequence (DNA): TGTGCCAGTAACCCGGACAGGGAGAGGAACACTGAAGCTTTCTTT.

The chain uses TRBV21-1 and TRBJ1-5; the table names TRBD1, a call not compared with the DNA. TRBV21-1 is flagged as a pseudogene. CDR3 length equals 14 residues. CDR3 DNA sequence: TGTGCCAGCAGCACCAGGGGGCCGGGTCAGCCCCAGCATTTT. Protein sequence: CASSTRGPGQPQHF.

This clone showed up just a few times. The chain employs TRBV6-6 and TRBJ1-4; the D is unclear. Germline V gene data show CDR1 as MNHNY and CDR2 as SVGAGI (reference sequence). The V end was cut by 4 bases, the J end by 8 bases, with 11 bases between. The CDR3 is 13 residues long. The CDR3 spells CASSLVAEEKLFF. CDR3 DNA sequence: TGTGCCAGCAGTTTAGTGGCGGAGGAAAAACTGTTTTTT.

The chain has TRBV28 and TRBJ2-2; D not resolved. The CDR3 contains 14 residues. From germline, CDR1 is MDHEN and CDR2 SYDVKM. The germline V and J ends were trimmed by 3 bases and 6 bases, with 11 bases remaining between them. The CDR3 here is CASSLVHSPGELFF. The CDR3 nucleotides read TGTGCCAGCAGTTTGGTGCACAGCCCCGGGGAGCTGTTTTTT.

The V call is TRBV7-8, the J call TRBJ2-5, with a tentative D call TRBD1 (6 bases). The V gene lost 3 bases and the J gene lost 1 base, with 9 bases spanning the gap. Looked up from germline, CDR1 is SGHVS and CDR2 is FQNEAQ. The CDR3 has 14 residues. The CDR3 DNA follows: TGTGCCAGCAGCTTCGGACAGATCCAAGAGACCCAGTACTTC. Translation gives CASSFGQIQETQYF.

The chain is built from TRBV12-5 and TRBJ2-6; 7 positions match TRBD2. Germline V gene sequence: CDR1 LGHNT, CDR2 FRNRAP. This CDR3 has 15 residues. With 5 bases clipped from V and 2 bases from J, the junction kept 3 bases outside the gene matches. The DNA for the CDR3 is TGTGCTAGTGGTCCAAGCGGGGCTGGGGCCAACGTCCTGACTTTC. It encodes CASGPSGAGANVLTF.

The rearrangement links TRBV11-2 to TRBJ2-3; tentatively, D is TRBD2 (7 bases). V gave up 4 bases and J gave up 4 bases, with 15 bases separating them. Germline loops: CDR1 SGHAT, CDR2 FQNNGV. The CDR3 spans 15 residues. CDR3 amino acids: CASSWGGAEADTQYF. The CDR3, as DNA: TGTGCCAGCAGCTGGGGGGGCGCCGAGGCAGATACGCAGTATTTT.

This clone was found once. This chain's CDR3 is CASSYHRGWGSQETQYF. The CDR3 DNA follows: TGTGCCAGCAGTTACCACAGGGGTTGGGGGAGCCAAGAGACCCAGTACTTC. The chain uses TRBV6-2 or TRBV6-3 and TRBJ2-5; TRBD1 matches 7 bases. CDR1 and CDR2 from the germline V gene are MNHEY and SVGEGT. V gave up 2 bases and J gave up 1 base; unmatched junction bases: 10. The CDR3 consists of 17 residues.

This clone came up once. The genes are TRBV10-3 and TRBJ2-5, with 13 bases fitting TRBD2. The J segment lost 4 bases and the V segment lost 3 bases, leaving 2 bases of the junction unmatched. The germline gives CDR1 ENHRY, CDR2 SYGVKD. The CDR3 covers 15 residues. The chain's CDR3 is CAISDGLAGVETQYF. The CDR3 nucleotides read TGTGCCATCAGTGACGGACTAGCGGGGGTAGAGACCCAGTACTTC.

The chain recombines TRBV30 with TRBJ1-1; no reliable D call. The CDR3 spans 12 residues. CDR1 is GTSNPN, CDR2 SVGIG, per germline (reference sequence). Trimming took off 4 bases at V and 0 bases at J, with 6 bases between the two ends. The CDR3: CAWKLMNTEAFF. CDR3 bases: TGTGCCTGGAAGCTAATGAACACTGAAGCTTTCTTT.

Only one count was recorded for this clone. This chain links TRBV4-1 with TRBJ1-4, with 7 bases fitting TRBD1. The junction had 12 bases not matched to a gene; V was cut back by 4 bases and J by 7 bases. The CDR3 runs 16 residues. Germline V CDR1 and CDR2: MGHRA, YSYEKL. The chain's CDR3 is CASSLGGEGEGEKLFF. CDR3 sequence (DNA): TGCGCCAGCAGCCTAGGGGGCGAGGGAGAGGGTGAAAAACTGTTTTTT.